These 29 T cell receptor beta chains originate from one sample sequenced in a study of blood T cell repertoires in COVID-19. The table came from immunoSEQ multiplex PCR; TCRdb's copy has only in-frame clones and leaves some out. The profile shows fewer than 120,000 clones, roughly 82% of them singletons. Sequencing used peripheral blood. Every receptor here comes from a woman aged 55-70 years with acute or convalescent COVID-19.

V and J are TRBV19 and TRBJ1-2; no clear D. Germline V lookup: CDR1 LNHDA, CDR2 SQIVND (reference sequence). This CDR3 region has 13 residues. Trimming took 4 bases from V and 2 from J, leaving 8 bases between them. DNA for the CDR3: TGTGCCAGTAGTACAACGGGGAACTATGGCTACACCTTC. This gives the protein CASSTTGNYGYTF.

This CDR3 reads CAGGPAGSYGYTF. CDR3 nucleotides: TGTGCCGGGGGCCCGGCGGGTAGCTATGGCTACACCTTC. The V gene is TRBV12-1, the J gene TRBJ1-2; the table's TRBD1 call for D was not verified on the DNA. TRBV12-1 has pseudogene status. CDR3 length: 13 residues.

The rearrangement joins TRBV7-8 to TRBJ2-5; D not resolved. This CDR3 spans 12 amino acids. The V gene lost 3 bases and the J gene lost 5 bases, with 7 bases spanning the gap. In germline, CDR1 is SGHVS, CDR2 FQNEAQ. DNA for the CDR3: TGTGCCAGCAGCTTGGGCGAGGAGACCCAGTACTTC. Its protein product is CASSLGEETQYF.

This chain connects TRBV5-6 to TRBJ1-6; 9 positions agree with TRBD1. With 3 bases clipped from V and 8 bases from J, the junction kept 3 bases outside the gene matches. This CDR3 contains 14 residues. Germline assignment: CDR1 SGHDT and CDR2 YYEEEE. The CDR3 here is CASSSGQGDSPLHF. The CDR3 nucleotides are TGTGCCAGCAGCTCGGGACAGGGTGATTCACCCCTCCACTTT.

The CDR3 DNA is TGTGCCACCAGCAGAGGCGCCTATAATTCACCCCTCCACTTT. It specifies CATSRGAYNSPLHF. The J gene is TRBJ1-6, the V gene TRBV15; D is uncertain. CDR3 length: 14 residues. V was trimmed by 1 base and J by 2 bases, leaving 3 bases between them. The germline V gene has CDR1 LNHNV and CDR2 YYDKDF (reference sequence).

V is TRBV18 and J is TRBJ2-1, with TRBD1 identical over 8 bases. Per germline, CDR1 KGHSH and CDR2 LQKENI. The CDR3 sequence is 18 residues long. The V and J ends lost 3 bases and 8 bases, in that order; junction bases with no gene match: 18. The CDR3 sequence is CASSPTPLSGGGVDEQFF. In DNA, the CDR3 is TGTGCCAGCTCACCTACCCCACTGTCAGGGGGCGGGGTCGATGAGCAGTTCTTC.

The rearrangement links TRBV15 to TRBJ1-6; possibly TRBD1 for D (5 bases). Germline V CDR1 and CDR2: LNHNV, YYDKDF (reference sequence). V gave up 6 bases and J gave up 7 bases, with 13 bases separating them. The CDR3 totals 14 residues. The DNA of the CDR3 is TGTGCCACCAGTAGGGGTGGCTCGAATTCACCCCTCCACTTT. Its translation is CATSRGGSNSPLHF.

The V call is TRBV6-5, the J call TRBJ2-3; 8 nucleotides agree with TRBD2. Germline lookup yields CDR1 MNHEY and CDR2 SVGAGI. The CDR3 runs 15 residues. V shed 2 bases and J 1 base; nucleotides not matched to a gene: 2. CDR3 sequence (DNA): TGTGCCAGCAGTTACCCGGGACTAGGCACAGATACGCAGTATTTT. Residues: CASSYPGLGTDTQYF.

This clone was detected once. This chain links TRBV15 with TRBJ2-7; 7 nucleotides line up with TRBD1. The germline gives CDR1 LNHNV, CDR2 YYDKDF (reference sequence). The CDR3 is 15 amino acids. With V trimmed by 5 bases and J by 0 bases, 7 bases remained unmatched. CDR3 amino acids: CATSAPGTASYEQYF. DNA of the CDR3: TGTGCCACCAGCGCCCCCGGGACAGCCTCCTACGAGCAGTACTTC.

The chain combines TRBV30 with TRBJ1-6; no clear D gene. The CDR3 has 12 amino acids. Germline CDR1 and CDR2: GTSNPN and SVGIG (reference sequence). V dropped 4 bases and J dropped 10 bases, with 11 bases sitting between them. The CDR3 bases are TGTGCCTGGAACGGGGTAGGCTCACCCCTCCACTTT. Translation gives CAWNGVGSPLHF.

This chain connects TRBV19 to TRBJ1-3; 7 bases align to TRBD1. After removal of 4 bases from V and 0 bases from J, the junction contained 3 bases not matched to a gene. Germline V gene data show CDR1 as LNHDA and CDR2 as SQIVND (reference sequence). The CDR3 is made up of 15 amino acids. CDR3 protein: CASSRGQASGNTIYF. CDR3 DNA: TGTGCCAGTAGTAGAGGACAGGCCTCTGGAAACACCATATATTTT.

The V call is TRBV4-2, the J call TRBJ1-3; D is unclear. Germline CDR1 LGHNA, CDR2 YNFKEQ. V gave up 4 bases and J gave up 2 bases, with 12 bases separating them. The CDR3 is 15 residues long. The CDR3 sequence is CASSPQNSAGNTIYF. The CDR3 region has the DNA TGTGCCAGCAGCCCCCAAAATTCGGCTGGAAACACCATATATTTT.

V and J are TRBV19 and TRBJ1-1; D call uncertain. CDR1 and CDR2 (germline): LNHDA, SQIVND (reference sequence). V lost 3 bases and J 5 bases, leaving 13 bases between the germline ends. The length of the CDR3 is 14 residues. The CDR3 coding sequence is TGTGCCAGTAGTATGTTCCCCCAGAGGACTGAAGCTTTCTTT. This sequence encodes CASSMFPQRTEAFF.

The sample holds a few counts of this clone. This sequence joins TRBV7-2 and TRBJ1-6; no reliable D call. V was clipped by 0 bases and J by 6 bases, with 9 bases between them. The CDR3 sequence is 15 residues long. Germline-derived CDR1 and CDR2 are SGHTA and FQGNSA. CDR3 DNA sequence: TGTGCCAGCAGCTTAGCGCGCGGCGTTAATTCACCCCTCCACTTT. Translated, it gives CASSLARGVNSPLHF.

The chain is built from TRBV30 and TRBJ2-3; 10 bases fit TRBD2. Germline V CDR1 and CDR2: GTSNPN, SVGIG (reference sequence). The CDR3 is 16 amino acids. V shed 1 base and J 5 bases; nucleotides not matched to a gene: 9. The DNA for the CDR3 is TGTGCCTGGAGTGGGGTTGAGCGGGGGGGCCTAGATACGCAGTATTTT. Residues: CAWSGVERGGLDTQYF.

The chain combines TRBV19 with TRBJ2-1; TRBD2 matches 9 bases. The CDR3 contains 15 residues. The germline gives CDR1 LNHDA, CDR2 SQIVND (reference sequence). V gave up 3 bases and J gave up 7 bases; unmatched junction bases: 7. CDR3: CASSMFAGGPNEQFF. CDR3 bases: TGTGCCAGTAGTATGTTCGCGGGGGGGCCGAATGAGCAGTTCTTC.

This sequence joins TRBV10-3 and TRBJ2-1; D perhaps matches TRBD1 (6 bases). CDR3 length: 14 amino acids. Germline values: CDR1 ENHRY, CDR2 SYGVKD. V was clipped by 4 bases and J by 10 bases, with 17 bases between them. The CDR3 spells CAISAAGARGEQFF. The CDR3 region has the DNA TGTGCCATCAGTGCAGCAGGGGCGCGCGGAGAGCAGTTCTTC.

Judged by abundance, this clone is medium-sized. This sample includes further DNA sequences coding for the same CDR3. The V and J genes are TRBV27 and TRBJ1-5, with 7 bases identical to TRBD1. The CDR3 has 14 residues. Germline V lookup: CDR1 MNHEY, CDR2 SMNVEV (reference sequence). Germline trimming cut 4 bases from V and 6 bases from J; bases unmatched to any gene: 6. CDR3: CASSSTTGSQPQHF. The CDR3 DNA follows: TGTGCCAGCAGTTCGACGACAGGGAGTCAGCCCCAGCATTTT.

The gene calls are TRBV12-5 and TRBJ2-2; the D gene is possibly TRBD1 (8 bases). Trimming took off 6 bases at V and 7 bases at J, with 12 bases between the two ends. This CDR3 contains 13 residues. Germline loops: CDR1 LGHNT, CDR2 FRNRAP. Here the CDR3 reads CASGTGGDGELFF. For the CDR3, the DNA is TGTGCTAGTGGCACAGGGGGGGACGGGGAGCTGTTTTTT.

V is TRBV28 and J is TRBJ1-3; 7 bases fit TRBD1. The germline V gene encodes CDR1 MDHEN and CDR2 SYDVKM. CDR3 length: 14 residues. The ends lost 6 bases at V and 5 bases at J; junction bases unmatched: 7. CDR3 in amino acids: CASRSGGSRNTIYF. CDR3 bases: TGTGCCAGCAGGTCAGGGGGTTCAAGAAACACCATATATTTT.

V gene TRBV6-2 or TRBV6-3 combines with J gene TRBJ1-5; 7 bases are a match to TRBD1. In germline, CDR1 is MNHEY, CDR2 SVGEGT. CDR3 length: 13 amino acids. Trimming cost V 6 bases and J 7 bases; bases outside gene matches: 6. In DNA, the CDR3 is TGTGCCAGCAGCACAGGGGTCAGGCAGCCCCAGCATTTT. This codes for CASSTGVRQPQHF.

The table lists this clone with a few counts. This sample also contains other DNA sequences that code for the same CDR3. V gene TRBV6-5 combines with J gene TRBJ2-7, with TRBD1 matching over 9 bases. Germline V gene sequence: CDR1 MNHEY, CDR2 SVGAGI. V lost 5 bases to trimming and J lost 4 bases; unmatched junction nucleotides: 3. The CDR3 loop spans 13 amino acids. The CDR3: CASSPDRGYEQYF. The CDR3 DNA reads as TGTGCCAGCAGTCCGGACAGGGGATACGAGCAGTACTTC.

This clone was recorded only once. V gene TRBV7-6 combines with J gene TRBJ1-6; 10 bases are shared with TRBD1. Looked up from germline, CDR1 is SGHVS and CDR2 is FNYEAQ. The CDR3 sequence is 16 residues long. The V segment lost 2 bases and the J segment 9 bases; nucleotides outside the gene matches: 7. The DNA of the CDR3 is TGTGCCAGCAGCTTACTCCTCCGGGACAGGGGTTCACCCCTCCACTTT. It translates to CASSLLLRDRGSPLHF.

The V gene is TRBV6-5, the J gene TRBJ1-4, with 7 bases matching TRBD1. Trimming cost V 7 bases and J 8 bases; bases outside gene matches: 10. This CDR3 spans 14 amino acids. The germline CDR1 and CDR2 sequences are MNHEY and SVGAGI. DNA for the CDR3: TGTGCCAGCATGGACAACAGGGGAGGAGAAAAACTGTTTTTT. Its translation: CASMDNRGGEKLFF.

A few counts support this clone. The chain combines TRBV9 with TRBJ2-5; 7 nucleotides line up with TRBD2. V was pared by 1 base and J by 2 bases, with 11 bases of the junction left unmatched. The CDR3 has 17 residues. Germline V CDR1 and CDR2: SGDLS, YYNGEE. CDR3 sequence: CASSVQSQGGGQETQYF. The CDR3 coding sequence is TGTGCCAGCAGCGTACAAAGTCAGGGCGGGGGACAAGAGACCCAGTACTTC. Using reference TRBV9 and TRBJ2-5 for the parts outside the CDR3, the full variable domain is DSGVTQTPKHLITATGQRVTLRCSPRSGDLSVYWYQQSLDQGLQFLIQYYNGEERAKGNILERFSAQQFPDLHSELNLSSLELGDSALYFCASSVQSQGGGQETQYFGPGTRLLVL.

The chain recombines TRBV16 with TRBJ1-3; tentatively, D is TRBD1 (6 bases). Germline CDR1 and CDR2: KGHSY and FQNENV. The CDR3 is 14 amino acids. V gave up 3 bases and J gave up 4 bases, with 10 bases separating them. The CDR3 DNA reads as TGTGCCAGCAGCCAGGGGACATCCGGAAACACCATATATTTT. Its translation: CASSQGTSGNTIYF.

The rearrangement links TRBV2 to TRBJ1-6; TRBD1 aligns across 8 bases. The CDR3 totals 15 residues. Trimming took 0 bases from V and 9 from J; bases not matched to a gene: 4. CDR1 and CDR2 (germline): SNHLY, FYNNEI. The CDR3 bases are TGTGCCAGCAGTGAAGCGCAGGGGGCGGGTTCACCCCTCCACTTT. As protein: CASSEAQGAGSPLHF.

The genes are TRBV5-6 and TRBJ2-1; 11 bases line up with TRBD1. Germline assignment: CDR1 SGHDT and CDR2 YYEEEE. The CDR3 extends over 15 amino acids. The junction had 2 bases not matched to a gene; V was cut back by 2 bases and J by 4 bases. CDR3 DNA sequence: TGTGCCAGCAGCTTAGGACAGGGGGCTTACAATGAGCAGTTCTTC. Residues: CASSLGQGAYNEQFF.

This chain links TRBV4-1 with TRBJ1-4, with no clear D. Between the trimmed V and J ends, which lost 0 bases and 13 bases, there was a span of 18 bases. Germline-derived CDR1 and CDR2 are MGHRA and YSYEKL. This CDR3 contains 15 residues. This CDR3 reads CASSQDFLKRGGLFF. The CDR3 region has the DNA TGCGCCAGCAGCCAAGATTTTTTGAAAAGAGGAGGACTGTTTTTT.